The 3 T cell receptor beta chains reported below all come from one sample, sequenced in a study of T cells after yellow fever vaccination. TCRdb reprocessed the 5' RACE reads with MiXCR, giving one entry per CDR3 protein. The sample lists over 300,000 distinct CDR3 sequences, approximately 4% seen once, with just under 25% in the top ten. Specimen: PBMCs, collected 5 days after the yellow fever booster vaccination. These TCRs come from a man aged 18-30 years who received the YFV17D yellow fever vaccine.

This clonotype was detected only a few times. The chain carries TRBV12-3 or TRBV12-4 and TRBJ1-2, with D uncertain. V was shortened by 2 bases and J by 3 bases, with 10 bases between the two germline ends. The CDR3 totals 14 residues. The CDR3 DNA reads TGTGCCAGCAGTTTACGACCGTCGCACTATGGCTACACCTTC. Protein: CASSLRPSHYGYTF.

This clonotype was observed a few times. The chain recombines TRBV7-6 with TRBJ1-1, with D tentatively TRBD1 (5 bases). The ends were cut back, 0 bases at V and 5 bases at J, with 10 bases in the middle. Germline CDR1 SGHVS, CDR2 FNYEAQ. The CDR3 contains 14 residues. CDR3 in amino acids: CASSLATGGTEAFF. Here the CDR3 DNA reads TGTGCCAGCAGCTTAGCCACGGGGGGAACTGAAGCTTTCTTT.

The chain uses TRBV12-5 and TRBJ2-3, with a possible D match to TRBD1 (6 bases). V gave up 11 bases and J gave up 6 bases, with 27 bases separating them. This CDR3 comprises 16 residues. The germline CDR1 and CDR2 sequences are LGHNT and FRNRAP. In DNA, the CDR3 is TGTGCTTTTACCCTGCCAAATCGACAGGATTCGGATACGCAGTATTTT. It specifies CAFTLPNRQDSDTQYF.